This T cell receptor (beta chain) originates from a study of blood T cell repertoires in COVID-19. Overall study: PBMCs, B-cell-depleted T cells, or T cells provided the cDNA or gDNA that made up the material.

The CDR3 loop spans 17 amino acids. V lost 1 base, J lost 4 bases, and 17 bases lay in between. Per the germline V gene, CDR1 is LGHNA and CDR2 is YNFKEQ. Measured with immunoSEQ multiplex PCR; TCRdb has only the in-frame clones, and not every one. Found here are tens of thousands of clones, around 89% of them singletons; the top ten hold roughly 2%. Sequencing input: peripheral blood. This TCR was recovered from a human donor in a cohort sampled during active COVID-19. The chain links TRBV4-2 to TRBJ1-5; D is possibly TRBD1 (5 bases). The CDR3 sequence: CASSQVTDHFRNQPQHF. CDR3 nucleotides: TGTGCCAGCAGCCAAGTGACAGACCACTTTCGGAATCAGCCCCAGCATTTT.